These T cell receptor beta chains were read from a single sample in a study of CD8+ T cells in alopecia areata. Method: immunoSEQ multiplex PCR; TCRdb's copy keeps in-frame clones and lacks some. The sample records some 180,000 clones, about 47% being singletons. The sample in question was CD8+ T cells sorted from blood, obtained at roughly week 52, from a patient treated with tofacitinib. These receptor sequences come from a human donor with alopecia areata. The CDR3 runs from the conserved cysteine through the conserved F or W. Fields, in order: J gene, D gene, clone size, V gene, CDR3 DNA, CDR3 protein. A D gene is named only where the DNA matches it firmly. Clone size is not always given. Where it is, it says once, few, many or a class for expanded clones.

TRBJ2-1,-,-,TRBV15,TGTGCCACCAGCGGAGGTTACAATGAGCAGTTCTTC,CATSGGYNEQFF
TRBJ2-2,TRBD1,few,TRBV19,TGTGCCAGTAACCGGGACAGGGACACCGGGGAGCTGTTTTTT,CASNRDRDTGELFF
TRBJ2-7,TRBD2,-,TRBV18,TGTGCCAGCTCACCCCCGGGACTAGCAGCCTTCGCCTACGAGCAGTACTTC,CASSPPGLAAFAYEQYF
TRBJ2-5,-,-,TRBV27,TGTGCCAGCACCATGATGGGGGGCGGGATAGAGACCCAGTACTTC,CASTMMGGGIETQYF
TRBJ2-7,-,-,TRBV13,TGTGCCAGCAGCCAGCGGACATCCTACGAGCAGTACTTC,CASSQRTSYEQYF
TRBJ2-1,-,-,TRBV5-4,TGTGCCAGCAGCTTGGCCTGGGGATCCTACAATGAGCAGTTCTTC,CASSLAWGSYNEQFF
TRBJ2-5,-,-,TRBV29-1,TGCAGCGGTGTAACCCACAGGGTAGCCGGCGGGGAGACCCAGTACTTC,CSGVTHRVAGGETQYF
TRBJ2-4,-,-,TRBV9,TGTGCCAGCAGCGTAGGAGGAGGGTCCAAAAACATTCAGTACTTC,CASSVGGGSKNIQYF
TRBJ2-2,-,-,TRBV2,TGTGCCAGCAGTTCCTTCACCGGGGAGCTGTTTTTT,CASSSFTGELFF
TRBJ1-1,TRBD1,-,TRBV27,TGTGCCAGCAGTCTAGCAGGGGGCAACACTGAAGCTTTCTTT,CASSLAGGNTEAFF
TRBJ2-5,-,few,TRBV29-1,TGCAGCCAGGCCGCCGGAGTCTCCGGAGAGACCCAGTACTTC,CSQAAGVSGETQYF
TRBJ2-7,-,-,TRBV5-1,TGCGCCAGCAGCTTGCCTCAACAGAGCTCCTACGAGCAGTACTTC,CASSLPQQSSYEQYF
TRBJ2-6,TRBD1,few,TRBV6-6,TGTGCCAGCAGTAAAACAGGGGCTGGGGCCAACGTCCTGACTTTC,CASSKTGAGANVLTF
TRBJ1-1,-,-,TRBV30,TGTGCCTGGAGTGTGGGCGGGAACACTGAAGCTTTCTTT,CAWSVGGNTEAFF
TRBJ2-5,-,few,TRBV11-2,TGTGCCAGCAGCCCGTACCAAGAGACCCAGTACTTC,CASSPYQETQYF
TRBJ2-1,-,few,TRBV5-6,TGTGCCAGCAGCTCGGGGGCAGGGTTGAGCTCCTACAATGAGCAGTTCTTC,CASSSGAGLSSYNEQFF
TRBJ1-1,-,-,TRBV19,TGTGCCAGTAGTATGGGGGGCTTAAACACTGAAGCTTTCTTT,CASSMGGLNTEAFF
TRBJ1-6,-,-,TRBV7-2,TGTGCCAGCAGCTCGACCGGGGGGCCCCTCCACTTT,CASSSTGGPLHF
TRBJ2-3,-,few,TRBV2,TGTGCCAGCAGGGAAGGACTTATCACAGATACGCAGTATTTT,CASREGLITDTQYF
TRBJ1-4,-,-,TRBV7-8,TGTGCCAGCAGCGAAGTGGGGGCAACTAATGAAAAACTGTTTTTT,CASSEVGATNEKLFF
TRBJ1-1,-,-,TRBV30,TGTGCCTGGACCCCCCTAGCGGAGAACACTGAAGCTTTCTTT,CAWTPLAENTEAFF
TRBJ2-1,TRBD1,-,TRBV4-3,TGCGCCAGCAGCCGAGACAGGGATCCCTACAATGAGCAGTTCTTC,CASSRDRDPYNEQFF
TRBJ1-5,TRBD1,few,TRBV30,TGTGCCTGGAGTTCTTCGACAGGGACTAGGGGTAGCAATCAGCCCCAGCATTTT,CAWSSSTGTRGSNQPQHF
TRBJ1-1,TRBD1,-,TRBV5-1,TGCGCCAGCAGCCAACGGACAGGGAACACTGAAGCTTTCTTT,CASSQRTGNTEAFF
TRBJ2-4,TRBD2,few,TRBV18,TGTGCCAGCTCAAATCCGGGATCCGGGAGGAACATTCAGTACTTC,CASSNPGSGRNIQYF
TRBJ1-6,-,-,TRBV10-3,TGTGCCATCAGTGAGTTGTCGAGGCGGAATTCACCCCTCCACTTT,CAISELSRRNSPLHF
TRBJ1-5,-,-,TRBV30,TGTGCCGCCCTCCCCGGGGGCCATAGCAATCAGCCCCAGCATTTT,CAALPGGHSNQPQHF
TRBJ2-3,-,-,TRBV2,TGTGCCAGCACGGAGGGCACAGATACGCAGTATTTT,CASTEGTDTQYF
TRBJ2-7,-,-,TRBV11-1,TGTGCCAGCAGCTTATTTGCAGGGCAAATCTACGAGCAGTACTTC,CASSLFAGQIYEQYF
TRBJ1-1,TRBD1,-,TRBV29-1,TGCAGCGGCGCCGGGACAGGTATACCTGAAGCTTTCTTT,CSGAGTGIPEAFF
TRBJ2-5,-,-,TRBV30,TGTGCCTGGGGGGGTGACCAAGAGACCCAGTACTTC,CAWGGDQETQYF
TRBJ1-2,-,few,TRBV11-2,TGTGCCAGCAGCCCGGGGGGGGGCTACACCTTC,CASSPGGGYTF
TRBJ2-3,-,-,TRBV2,TGTGCCAGCAAGGAGGGGGGTAGAACAGATACGCAGTATTTT,CASKEGGRTDTQYF
TRBJ2-7,-,-,TRBV13,TGTGCCAGCAGCGGGTCTGGGTCCTACGAGCAGTACTTC,CASSGSGSYEQYF
TRBJ2-2,-,few,TRBV7-9,TGTGCCAGCAGCCCCAGACAGACGAACACCGGGGAGCTGTTTTTT,CASSPRQTNTGELFF
TRBJ2-1,-,-,TRBV7-8,TGTGCCAGCAGCTTATCGAGCGGCTTGCTAGTACACAATGAGCAGTTCTTC,CASSLSSGLLVHNEQFF
TRBJ1-1,-,-,TRBV23-1,TGCGCCAGCAGTCCACCTACTCCAGGGAGTAGATACACTGAAGCTTTCTTT,CASSPPTPGSRYTEAFF
TRBJ1-1,-,-,TRBV5-6,TGTGCCAGCAGGTCCGAAATGAACACTGAAGCTTTCTTT,CASRSEMNTEAFF
TRBJ1-1,-,-,TRBV4-1,TGCGCCAGCAGCCAAGGGGGATTGGACACTGAAGCTTTCTTT,CASSQGGLDTEAFF
TRBJ1-2,TRBD1,-,TRBV4-1,TGCGCCAGCAGCCAAGATGTCGGGACAGGTCCCTATGGCTACACCTTC,CASSQDVGTGPYGYTF
TRBJ1-5,TRBD1,-,TRBV4-1,TGCGCCAGCAGCTCTACTTCAGGGGGCCTCGATCAGCCCCAGCATTTT,CASSSTSGGLDQPQHF
TRBJ2-5,TRBD1,-,TRBV2,TGTGCCAGCAGCGGGACAGGGGGCGAGACCCAGTACTTC,CASSGTGGETQYF
TRBJ2-2,-,-,TRBV25-1,TGTGCCAGCAGTGAATGGACACCCGGGGAGCTGTTTTTT,CASSEWTPGELFF
TRBJ2-3,-,many,TRBV6-4,TGTGCCAGCAGTGACTCGTGGGAAGCAGATACGCAGTATTTT,CASSDSWEADTQYF
TRBJ2-1,-,-,TRBV6-5,TGTGCCAGCAGTTTGGGGGGCAATGAGCAGTTCTTC,CASSLGGNEQFF
TRBJ2-7,TRBD1,-,TRBV29-1,TGCAGCGTGACAGGGGATTACTACGAGCAGTACTTC,CSVTGDYYEQYF
TRBJ1-2,-,-,TRBV29-1,TGCAGCGTCCGGGACATAGACTATGGCTACACCTTC,CSVRDIDYGYTF
TRBJ1-2,-,-,TRBV9,TGTGCCAGCAGCGTAGCACCGGACGAGGACCGCTACTATGGCTACACCTTC,CASSVAPDEDRYYGYTF
TRBJ2-1,-,few,TRBV4-1,TGCGCCAGCAGACAAAATCCGGGACTTGACAATGAGCAGTTCTTC,CASRQNPGLDNEQFF
TRBJ1-1,TRBD1,few,TRBV6-6,TGTGCCAGCAGACTACAGGGGGCGATTGCTGAAGCTTTCTTT,CASRLQGAIAEAFF
TRBJ1-2,-,few,TRBV9,TGTGCCAGCAGCGTAGGTGTGGGGCCTGACTATGGCTACACCTTC,CASSVGVGPDYGYTF
TRBJ1-1,-,-,TRBV30,TGTGCCTGGAACGCATATATGACTCCGACTGAAGCTTTCTTT,CAWNAYMTPTEAFF
TRBJ2-1,-,-,TRBV30,TGTGCCTGGGGGCAGGGCTCCTACAATGAGCAGTTCTTC,CAWGQGSYNEQFF
TRBJ2-3,TRBD2,once,TRBV23-1,TGCGCCAGCACCCCCCCCCTCTCTCTAGCGGGGGGGGATACGCAGTATTTT,CASTPPLSLAGGDTQYF
TRBJ2-7,-,-,TRBV4-2,TGTGCCAGCAGCTATGCAGCGGGTCCCTCCTACGAGCAGTACTTC,CASSYAAGPSYEQYF
TRBJ2-5,TRBD2,-,TRBV18,TGTGCCAGCTCACGTGGACTAGAAGAGACCCAGTACTTC,CASSRGLEETQYF
TRBJ1-2,-,-,TRBV30,TGTGCCTGGATTGACGGACTCTATGGCTACACCTTC,CAWIDGLYGYTF
TRBJ2-1,TRBD2,-,TRBV4-2,TGTGCCAGCAGCCAAGCCCTTAGCGGGGAGTGGTTGGCGGTCAATGAGCAGTTCTTC,CASSQALSGEWLAVNEQFF
TRBJ1-4,-,few,TRBV25-1,TGTGCCAGCAGTCGGACGGGGGGGACGAATGAAAAACTGTTTTTT,CASSRTGGTNEKLFF